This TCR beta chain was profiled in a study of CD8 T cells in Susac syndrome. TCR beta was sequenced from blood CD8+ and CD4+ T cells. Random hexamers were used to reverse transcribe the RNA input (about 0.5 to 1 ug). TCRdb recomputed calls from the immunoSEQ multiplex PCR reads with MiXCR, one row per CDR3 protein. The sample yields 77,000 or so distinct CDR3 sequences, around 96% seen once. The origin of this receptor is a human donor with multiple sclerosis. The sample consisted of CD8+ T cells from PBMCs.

CDR3 coding DNA: TGTGCCAGCACCTCAGGGATTGGGGCCAACGTCCTGACTTTC. Protein: CASTSGIGANVLTF. The rearrangement links TRBV12-3 or TRBV12-4 to TRBJ2-6; a possible D gene is TRBD1 (5 bases). Trimming took 7 bases from V and 3 from J, leaving 10 bases between them. The CDR3 consists of 14 residues.